This entry concerns a single T cell receptor (beta chain). Its antigen specificity is not known. No clone much larger than this one lies a single base away; base qualities are absent. Inclusive of the bounding cysteine and phenylalanine, the CDR3 is 11 residues long. The DNA shown is the 33-base CDR3, in frame from base 1. V is clipped by 3 bases and J by 8 bases, and the sequence between their germline boundaries is 6 bases long. CDR1 LGHNA and CDR2 YSLEER were looked up in the germline V gene. Every donor in the study was a healthy Caucasian. Three pairs of female monozygotic twins, all aged 18 to 29 years, were included in the twin cohort. CD4+ and CD8+ T cell populations were isolated with positive isolation kits from Invitrogen. Library preparation was by 5' RACE. For sequencing, an Illumina HiSeq 2000 was employed. Template switching introduced a universal primer binding site; the final cDNA contained a unique molecular identifier, enabling accurate counting of TCR cDNA molecules. Specific primers in the conserved constant-segment region were used to synthesize first-strand cDNA for the TCR alpha and beta chains. To control for contamination, every cDNA library was double barcoded, receiving both a SMART-Mk sample barcode and Illumina barcodes. TruSeq adapter sequences and Illumina sample barcodes were added in two successive PCR steps. The TCR alpha and beta cDNA libraries were sequenced on the Illumina HiSeq platform using custom primers. Concerning the study's data processing: Raw reads were processed with MiGEC to extract unique molecular identifiers, and MiXCR was used to determine CDR3 positions. For each individual, recombination models were inferred using an EM algorithm with the repgenHMM and IGoR tools. The analysis of shared clonotypes was done with the tcR package in R, with sharing normalized by the product of cloneset sizes. Out-of-frame nonproductive sequences were analyzed to study raw recombination free of thymic and clonal selection effects. TCRdb passed the public sequencing reads through fastp at Q25 and MiXCR, retaining productive beta sequences. Here each entry gathers all rows of one CDR3 protein and keeps the most common genes and DNA. The V and J calls were determined by TCRdb, not by the authors. In this sample the table shows around 510,000 distinct CDR3 sequences, around an eighth of which occur a single time. The ten biggest clones cover about 1% of the sample.

The data belong to a study of identical twins (dated by TCRdb to the mid-2010s). At the level of the whole study: The study deep-sequenced TCR alpha and beta repertoires from monozygotic twins, unrelated adults of various ages and cord blood to test whether fetal clonotypes persist. To rule out contamination, replicate twin experiments were performed at different times with different library preparation protocols. Overall results and qualifications from the work: Out-of-frame TCR alpha sequences shared between twins showed an excess of low generation-probability sequences compared with coincidental sharing between unrelated individuals. In monozygotic twins, recombination models systematically underestimated out-of-frame TCR alpha sharing, but the models matched the sharing seen between unrelated individuals. Zero-insertion analyses could be partly confounded by invariant T cells such as MAIT and iNKT, though diverse VJ usage argued against such confounding for most clonotypes. In beta out-of-frame sequences, excess twin sharing was weaker, because having fewer shared sequences lowered the signal-to-noise ratio. Because the same donors could not be followed over many years, conclusions were based on cross-sectional statistical analysis. Abundant cord blood beta clonotypes had fewer insertions, young adult naive repertoires showed a similar but weaker trend, and memory repertoires showed no such trend.

These data were also filed under a second study, of yellow fever vaccine responses in identical twins. Per that second paper: According to the authors, the vaccine-induced T cell response in identical twins seemed to be partly convergent and partly specific to each individual. In identical twins, the study followed T cell clones that responded to the vaccine with precision.

This clonotype was sampled from a woman younger than 30 in good health. The chain was built from TRBV4-3 and TRBJ2-3; the D assignment is uncertain and may be TRBD1 or TRBD2, with 5 bases supporting each. Sequencing was performed on CD4+ T cells sorted from blood. The sequenced DNA: TGCGCCAGCAGCCAGGGGGTTACGCAGTATTTT. Its coded protein is CASSQGVTQYF.